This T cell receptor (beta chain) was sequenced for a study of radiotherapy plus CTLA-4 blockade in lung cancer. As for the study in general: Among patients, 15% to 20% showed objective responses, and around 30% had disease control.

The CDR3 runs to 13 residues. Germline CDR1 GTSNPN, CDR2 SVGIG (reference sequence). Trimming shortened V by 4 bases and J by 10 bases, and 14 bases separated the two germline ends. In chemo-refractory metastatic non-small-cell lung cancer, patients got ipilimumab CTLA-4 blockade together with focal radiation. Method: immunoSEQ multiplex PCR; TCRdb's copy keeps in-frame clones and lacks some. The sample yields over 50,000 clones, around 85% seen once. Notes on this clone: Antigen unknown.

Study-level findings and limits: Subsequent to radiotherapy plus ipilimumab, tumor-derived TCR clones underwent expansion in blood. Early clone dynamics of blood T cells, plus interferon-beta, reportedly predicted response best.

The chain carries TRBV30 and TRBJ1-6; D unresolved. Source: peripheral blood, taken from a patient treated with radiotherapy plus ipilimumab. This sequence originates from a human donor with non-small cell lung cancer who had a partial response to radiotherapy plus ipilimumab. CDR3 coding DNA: TGTGCCTGGATGAGGGAGGGCGGGTCACCCCTCCACTTT. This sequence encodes CAWMREGGSPLHF.